This TCR beta chain was profiled in a study of neoadjuvant nivolumab and ipilimumab in lung cancer. As for this clone: Its specificity is unknown.

Assay: immunoSEQ multiplex PCR; the TCRdb copy retains only in-frame clones and omits some. Of 5,100 or so clones detected, roughly 70% appear once; the ten largest clones hold 10% to 13%. Study results and caveats: TCR richness and clonality were higher in tumors than adjacent uninvolved lung.

V lost 8 bases, J lost 0 bases, and 14 bases lay in between. Germline V lookup: CDR1 MNHEY, CDR2 SMNVEV (reference sequence). The CDR3 totals 15 residues. The rearrangement joins TRBV27 to TRBJ1-3; the D gene is possibly TRBD1 (5 bases). This clonotype was sampled from an adult with non-small cell lung cancer. Material: tumor tissue, obtained after neoadjuvant nivolumab, alone or with ipilimumab, at or shortly before surgery. CDR3 region: CASQKIRGSGNTIYF. The CDR3 coding sequence is TGTGCCAGCCAGAAGATAAGGGGCTCTGGAAACACCATATATTTT.